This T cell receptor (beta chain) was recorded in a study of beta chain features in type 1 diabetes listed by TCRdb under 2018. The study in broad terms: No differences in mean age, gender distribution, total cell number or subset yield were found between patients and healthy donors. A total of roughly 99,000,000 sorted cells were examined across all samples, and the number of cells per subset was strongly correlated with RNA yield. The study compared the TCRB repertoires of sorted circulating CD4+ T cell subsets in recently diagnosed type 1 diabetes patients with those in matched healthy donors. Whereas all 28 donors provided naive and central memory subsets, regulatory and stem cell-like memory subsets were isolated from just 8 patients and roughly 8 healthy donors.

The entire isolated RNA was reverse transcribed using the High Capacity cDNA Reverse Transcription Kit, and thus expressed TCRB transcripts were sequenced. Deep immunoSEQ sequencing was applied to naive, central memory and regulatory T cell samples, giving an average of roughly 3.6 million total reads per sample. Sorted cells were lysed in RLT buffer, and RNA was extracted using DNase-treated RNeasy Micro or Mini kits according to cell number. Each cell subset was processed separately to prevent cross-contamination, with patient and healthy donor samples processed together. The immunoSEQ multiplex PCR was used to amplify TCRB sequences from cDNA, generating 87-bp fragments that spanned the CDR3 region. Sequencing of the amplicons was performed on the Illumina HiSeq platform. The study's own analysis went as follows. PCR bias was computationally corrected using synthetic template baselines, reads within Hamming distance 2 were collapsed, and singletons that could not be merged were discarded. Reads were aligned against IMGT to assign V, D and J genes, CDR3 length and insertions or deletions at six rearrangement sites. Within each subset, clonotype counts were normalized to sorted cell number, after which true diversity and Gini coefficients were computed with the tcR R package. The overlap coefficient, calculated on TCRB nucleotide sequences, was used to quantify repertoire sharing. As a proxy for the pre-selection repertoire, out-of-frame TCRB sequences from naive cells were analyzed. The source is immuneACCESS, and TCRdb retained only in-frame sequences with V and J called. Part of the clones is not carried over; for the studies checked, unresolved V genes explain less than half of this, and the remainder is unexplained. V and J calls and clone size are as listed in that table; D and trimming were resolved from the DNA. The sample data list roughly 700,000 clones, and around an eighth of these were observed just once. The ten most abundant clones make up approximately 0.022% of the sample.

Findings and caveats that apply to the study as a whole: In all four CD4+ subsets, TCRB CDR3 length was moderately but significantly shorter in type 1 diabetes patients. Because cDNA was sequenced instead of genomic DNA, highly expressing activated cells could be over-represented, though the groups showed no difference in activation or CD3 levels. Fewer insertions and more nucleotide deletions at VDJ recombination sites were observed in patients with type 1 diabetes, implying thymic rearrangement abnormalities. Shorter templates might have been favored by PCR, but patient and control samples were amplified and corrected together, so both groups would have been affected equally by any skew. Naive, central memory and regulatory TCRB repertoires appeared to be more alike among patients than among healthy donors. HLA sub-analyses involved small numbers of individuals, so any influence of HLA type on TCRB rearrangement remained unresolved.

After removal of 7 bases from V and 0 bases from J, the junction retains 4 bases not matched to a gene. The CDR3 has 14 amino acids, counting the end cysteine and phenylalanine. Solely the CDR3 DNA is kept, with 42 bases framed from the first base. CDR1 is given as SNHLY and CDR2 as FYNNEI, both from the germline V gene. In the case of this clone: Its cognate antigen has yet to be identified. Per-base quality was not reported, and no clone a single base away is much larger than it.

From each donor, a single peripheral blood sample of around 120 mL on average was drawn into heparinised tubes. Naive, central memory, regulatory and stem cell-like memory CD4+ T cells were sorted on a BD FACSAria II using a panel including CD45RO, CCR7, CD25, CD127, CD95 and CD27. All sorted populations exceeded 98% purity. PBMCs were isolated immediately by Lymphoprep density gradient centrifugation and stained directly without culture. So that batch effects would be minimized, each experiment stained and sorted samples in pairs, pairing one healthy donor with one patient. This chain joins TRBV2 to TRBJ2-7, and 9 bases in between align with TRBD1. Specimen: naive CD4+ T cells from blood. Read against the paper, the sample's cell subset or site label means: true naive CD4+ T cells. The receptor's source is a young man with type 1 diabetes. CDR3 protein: CASTGTGNSYEQYF. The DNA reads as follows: TGTGCCAGCACAGGGACAGGGAACTCCTACGAGCAGTACTTC.